These T cell receptor beta chains were read from a single sample in a study of blood T cell repertoires in COVID-19. Clones were read by immunoSEQ multiplex PCR, and TCRdb kept only the in-frame ones, dropping some. There are around 60,000 clones in the sample; around 80% occur only once, and over 5.5% lies in the top ten. The sample comprised peripheral blood. These receptors originate from a man aged 55 to 70 with acute or convalescent COVID-19. The CDR3 runs from the conserved cysteine through the conserved F or W. D genes are given only for firm matches. Rows give clone size only sometimes, using once, few, many, or a class for an expanded clone.

v_gene,abundance,d_gene,j_gene,CDR3aa,CDR3nt
TRBV28,-,-,TRBJ1-5,CASSFDTTDQPQHF,TGTGCCAGCAGTTTCGACACCACCGATCAGCCCCAGCATTTT
TRBV2,-,TRBD1,TRBJ1-6,CASSAQGENSPLHF,TGTGCCAGCAGTGCACAGGGGGAGAATTCACCCCTCCACTTT
TRBV5-1,-,TRBD2,TRBJ2-3,CASSPQAGYDTQYF,TGCGCCAGCAGCCCTCAAGCGGGATATGATACGCAGTATTTT
TRBV3-1/TRBV3-2,-,-,TRBJ1-1,CASSQEQNTEAFF,TGTGCCAGCAGCCAAGAACAGAACACTGAAGCTTTCTTT
TRBV7-2,-,TRBD1,TRBJ1-1,CASSLGPVGQGMLTEAFF,TGTGCCAGCAGCTTAGGACCCGTCGGACAGGGCATGCTCACTGAAGCTTTCTTT
TRBV7-9,-,-,TRBJ1-4,CASSLKRATATNEKLFF,TGTGCCAGCAGCTTAAAACGAGCCACTGCAACTAATGAAAAACTGTTTTTT
TRBV29-1,-,TRBD1,TRBJ1-1,CSVWDSLEAFF,TGCAGCGTTTGGGACAGCCTTGAAGCTTTCTTT
TRBV7-9,-,TRBD2,TRBJ2-3,CASSSGTLSGGTDTQYF,TGTGCCAGCAGCTCCGGGACCCTCTCGGGGGGTACAGATACGCAGTATTTT
TRBV5-1,few,TRBD2,TRBJ2-7,CASSWGLAGGTHSYEQYF,TGCGCCAGCAGCTGGGGACTAGCGGGGGGCACGCACTCCTACGAGCAGTACTTC
TRBV11-3,few,-,TRBJ2-2,CASSLSGTNTGELFF,TGTGCCAGCAGCTTATCCGGGACAAACACCGGGGAGCTGTTTTTT
TRBV29-1,-,TRBD1,TRBJ1-1,CSGQGRLNTEAFF,TGCAGCGGACAGGGACGGCTCAACACTGAAGCTTTCTTT
TRBV7-2,-,-,TRBJ2-7,CASSLKGLTYEQYF,TGTGCCAGCAGCTTAAAAGGACTCACCTACGAGCAGTACTTC
TRBV30,-,-,TRBJ2-2,CACRGTGELFF,TGTGCCTGCCGGGGTACCGGGGAGCTGTTTTTT
TRBV19,few,TRBD2,TRBJ2-1,CASSLRGVNEQFF,TGTGCCAGTAGTCTCCGGGGGGTGAATGAGCAGTTCTTC
TRBV13,-,TRBD2,TRBJ2-7,CASSSATSGIPYEQYF,TGTGCCAGCAGCTCTGCGACTAGCGGGATTCCCTACGAGCAGTACTTC
TRBV5-4,-,-,TRBJ2-5,CASSLKQGGETQYF,TGTGCCAGCAGCCTGAAGCAGGGCGGAGAGACCCAGTACTTC
TRBV3-1/TRBV3-2,once,-,TRBJ2-1,CASSQRGNLWGEQFF,TGTGCCAGCAGCCAAAGGGGGAACCTCTGGGGGGAGCAGTTCTTC
TRBV6-1,-,TRBD1,TRBJ1-5,CASSEQTGEVQPQHF,TGTGCCAGCAGTGAACAGACAGGGGAGGTTCAGCCCCAGCATTTT
TRBV3-1/TRBV3-2,-,-,TRBJ2-3,CASSQDASTDTQYF,TGTGCCAGCAGCCAAGATGCGAGCACAGATACGCAGTATTTT
TRBV5-1,-,-,TRBJ1-3,CASSRKPGQTDSGNTIYF,TGCGCCAGCAGCCGCAAACCTGGACAGACCGACTCTGGAAACACCATATATTTT
TRBV3-1/TRBV3-2,-,TRBD1,TRBJ1-4,CASSQAPGQGIKLFF,TGTGCCAGCAGCCAAGCTCCGGGACAGGGAATTAAACTGTTTTTT
TRBV7-9,-,TRBD2,TRBJ2-3,CASSFLAGLTDTQYF,TGTGCCAGCAGCTTCCTAGCGGGGCTCACAGATACGCAGTATTTT
TRBV7-8,-,TRBD1,TRBJ1-2,CASSLVTGDGYTF,TGTGCCAGCAGCTTAGTCACAGGGGACGGCTACACCTTC
TRBV5-1,-,-,TRBJ1-6,CASSLVLGGNSPLHF,TGCGCCAGCAGCTTGGTCTTGGGAGGGAATTCACCCCTCCACTTT
TRBV6-1,-,-,TRBJ2-2,CASSVEGTRLTGELFF,TGTGCCAGCAGTGTGGAGGGTACGCGTTTAACCGGGGAGCTGTTTTTT
TRBV19,-,TRBD2,TRBJ2-1,CASSTLAGGSYNEQFF,TGTGCCAGTAGTACTTTAGCGGGGGGCTCCTACAATGAGCAGTTCTTC
TRBV30,-,-,TRBJ2-7,CAWSVQVREQYF,TGTGCCTGGAGTGTACAGGTTCGCGAGCAGTACTTC
TRBV6-5,-,-,TRBJ1-6,CASSAGTVGSSPLHF,TGTGCCAGCAGCGCGGGGACCGTTGGAAGTTCACCCCTCCACTTT
TRBV18,few,TRBD2,TRBJ2-5,CASSPLGTSGQETQYF,TGTGCCAGCTCACCACTCGGGACTAGCGGGCAAGAGACCCAGTACTTC
TRBV7-9,-,-,TRBJ2-5,CASSPPTIGETQYF,TGTGCCAGCAGCCCCCCGACTATCGGAGAGACCCAGTACTTC
TRBV2,-,TRBD1,TRBJ1-2,CASRTGDREGGYTF,TGTGCCAGCAGGACCGGGGACAGGGAAGGTGGCTACACCTTC
TRBV5-1,-,TRBD1,TRBJ2-3,CASSPDRGLVDTQYF,TGCGCCAGCAGCCCGGACAGGGGGCTTGTGGATACGCAGTATTTT
TRBV4-2,-,-,TRBJ2-2,CASSQDVGSGNTGELFF,TGTGCCAGCAGCCAAGATGTGGGTAGCGGGAACACCGGGGAGCTGTTTTTT
TRBV29-1,-,-,TRBJ2-1,CSVEAPQGVHEQFF,TGCAGCGTTGAAGCCCCGCAGGGCGTCCATGAGCAGTTCTTC
TRBV5-1,-,-,TRBJ2-7,CASSLQTGTYEQYF,TGCGCCAGCAGCCTTCAAACGGGAACCTACGAGCAGTACTTC
TRBV5-5,-,TRBD1,TRBJ2-7,CASSLPGQGGNHF,TGTGCCAGCAGCTTACCGGGACAGGGGGGAAATCACTTC
TRBV11-3,-,-,TRBJ2-5,CASSGGPQETQYF,TGTGCCAGCAGCGGAGGACCTCAAGAGACCCAGTACTTC
TRBV4-1,-,TRBD1,TRBJ2-7,CASSPHRGQASSYEQYF,TGCGCCAGCAGCCCGCACCGAGGACAGGCCAGCTCCTACGAGCAGTACTTC
TRBV9,-,TRBD1,TRBJ2-1,CASSVTTGANEQFF,TGTGCCAGCAGCGTAACTACAGGGGCCAATGAGCAGTTCTTC
TRBV7-5,-,-,TRBJ2-7,CARNLFCARYEQYF,TGTGCCAGAAACTTGTTCTGTGCGCGCTACGAGCAGTACTTC
TRBV7-2,-,-,TRBJ1-6,CASSFSGGMSYSPLHF,TGTGCCAGCAGCTTTTCGGGGGGCATGTCTTATTCACCCCTCCACTTT
TRBV10-2,few,TRBD1,TRBJ1-2,CASSDPGTANYGYTF,TGCGCCAGCAGTGATCCTGGGACAGCGAACTATGGCTACACCTTC
TRBV30,few,-,TRBJ1-2,CAWKRGGYTF,TGTGCCTGGAAAAGAGGCGGCTACACCTTC